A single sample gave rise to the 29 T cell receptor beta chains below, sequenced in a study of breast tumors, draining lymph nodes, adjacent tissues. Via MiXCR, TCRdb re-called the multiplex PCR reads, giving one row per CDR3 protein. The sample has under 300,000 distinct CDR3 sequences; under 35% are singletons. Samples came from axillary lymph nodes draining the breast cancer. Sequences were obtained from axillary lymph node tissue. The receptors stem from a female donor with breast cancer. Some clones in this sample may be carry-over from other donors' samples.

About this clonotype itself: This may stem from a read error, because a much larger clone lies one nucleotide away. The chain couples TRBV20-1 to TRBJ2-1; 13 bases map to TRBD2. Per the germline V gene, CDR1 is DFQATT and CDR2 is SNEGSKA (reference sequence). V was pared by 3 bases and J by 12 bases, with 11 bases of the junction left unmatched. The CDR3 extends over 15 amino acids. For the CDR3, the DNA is TGCAGTGCTAGTCCGGGACTAGCGGGGTCAGCGATGCAGTTCTTC. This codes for CSASPGLAGSAMQFF.

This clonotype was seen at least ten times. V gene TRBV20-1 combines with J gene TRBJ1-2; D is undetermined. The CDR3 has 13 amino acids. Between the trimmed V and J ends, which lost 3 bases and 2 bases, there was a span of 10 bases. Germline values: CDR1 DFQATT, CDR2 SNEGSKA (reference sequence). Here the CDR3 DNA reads TGCAGTGCTAGTTTAGCGGGGAACTATGGCTACACCTTC. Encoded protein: CSASLAGNYGYTF.

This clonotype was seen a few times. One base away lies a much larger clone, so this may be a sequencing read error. The CDR3 loop reads CSAVKGLAASEQYF. CDR3 sequence (DNA): TGCAGTGCAGTCAAGGGACTAGCGGCCTCCGAGCAGTACTTC. The chain joins TRBV20-1 to TRBJ2-7; 11 bases are a match to TRBD2. The V gene's germline CDR1 is DFQATT and CDR2 SNEGSKA (reference sequence). The CDR3 length is 14 residues. After removal of 6 bases from V and 6 bases from J, the junction contained 10 bases not matched to a gene.

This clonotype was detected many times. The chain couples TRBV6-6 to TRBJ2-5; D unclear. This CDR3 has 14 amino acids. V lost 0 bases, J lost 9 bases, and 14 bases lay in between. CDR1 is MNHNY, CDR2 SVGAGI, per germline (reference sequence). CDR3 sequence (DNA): TGTGCCAGCAGTTACTCGGGCAGTTCAAGGGCCCAGTACTTC. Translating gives CASSYSGSSRAQYF.

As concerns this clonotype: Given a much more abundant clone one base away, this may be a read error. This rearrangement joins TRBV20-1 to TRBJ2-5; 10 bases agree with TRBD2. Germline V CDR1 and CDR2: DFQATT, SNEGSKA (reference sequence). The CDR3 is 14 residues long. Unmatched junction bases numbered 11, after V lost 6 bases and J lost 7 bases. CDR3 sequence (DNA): TGCAGTGCCCCACGAGCGGGGGGGACAGCGACCCAGTACTTC. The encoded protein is CSAPRAGGTATQYF.

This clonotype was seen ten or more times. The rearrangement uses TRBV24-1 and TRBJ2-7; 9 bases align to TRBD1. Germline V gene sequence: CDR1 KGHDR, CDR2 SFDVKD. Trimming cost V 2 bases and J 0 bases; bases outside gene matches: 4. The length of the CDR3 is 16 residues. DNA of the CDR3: TGTGCCACCAGTGATTCGGGGACAGGGCACTCCTACGAGCAGTACTTC. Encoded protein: CATSDSGTGHSYEQYF.

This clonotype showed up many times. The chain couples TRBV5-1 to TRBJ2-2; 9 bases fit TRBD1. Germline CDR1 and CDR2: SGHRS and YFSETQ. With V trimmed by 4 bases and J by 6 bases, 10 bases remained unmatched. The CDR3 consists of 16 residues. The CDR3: CASSPGQGWDAGELFF. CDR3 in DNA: TGCGCCAGCAGCCCCGGACAGGGGTGGGATGCCGGGGAGCTGTTTTTT.

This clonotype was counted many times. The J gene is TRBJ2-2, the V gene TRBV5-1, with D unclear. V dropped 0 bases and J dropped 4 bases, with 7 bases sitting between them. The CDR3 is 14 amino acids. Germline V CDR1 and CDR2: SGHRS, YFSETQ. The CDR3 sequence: CASSLEAVTGELFF. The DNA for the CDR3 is TGCGCCAGCAGCTTGGAGGCGGTCACCGGGGAGCTGTTTTTT.

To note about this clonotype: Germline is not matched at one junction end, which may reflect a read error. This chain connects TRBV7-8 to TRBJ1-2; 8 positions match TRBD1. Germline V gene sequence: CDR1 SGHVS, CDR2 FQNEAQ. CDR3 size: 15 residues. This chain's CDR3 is CASSLGDRGSNGYPF. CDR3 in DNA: TGTGCCAGCAGCTTAGGCGACAGGGGATCTAATGGCTACCCCTTC.

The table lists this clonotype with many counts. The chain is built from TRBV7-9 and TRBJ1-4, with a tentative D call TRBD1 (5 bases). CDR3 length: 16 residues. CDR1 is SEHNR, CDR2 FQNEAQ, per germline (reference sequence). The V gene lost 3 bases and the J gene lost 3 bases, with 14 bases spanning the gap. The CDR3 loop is CASSLYRDRANEKLFF. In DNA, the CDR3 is TGTGCCAGCAGCTTGTACCGGGACCGGGCTAATGAAAAACTGTTTTTT.

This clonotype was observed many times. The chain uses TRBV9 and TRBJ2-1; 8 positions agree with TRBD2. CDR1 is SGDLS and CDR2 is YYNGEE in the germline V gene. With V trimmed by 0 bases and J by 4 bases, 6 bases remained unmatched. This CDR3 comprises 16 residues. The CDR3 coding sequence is TGTGCCAGCAGCGTAGCGGACGGGGGGGCTTACAATGAGCAGTTCTTC. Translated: CASSVADGGAYNEQFF.

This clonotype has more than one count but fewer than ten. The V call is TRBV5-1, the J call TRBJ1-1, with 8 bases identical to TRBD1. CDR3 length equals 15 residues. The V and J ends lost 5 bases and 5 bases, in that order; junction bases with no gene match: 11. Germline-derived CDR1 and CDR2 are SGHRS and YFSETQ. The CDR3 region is CASSQVGQGWTEAFF. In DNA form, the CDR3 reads TGCGCCAGCAGTCAAGTTGGACAGGGATGGACTGAAGCTTTCTTT.

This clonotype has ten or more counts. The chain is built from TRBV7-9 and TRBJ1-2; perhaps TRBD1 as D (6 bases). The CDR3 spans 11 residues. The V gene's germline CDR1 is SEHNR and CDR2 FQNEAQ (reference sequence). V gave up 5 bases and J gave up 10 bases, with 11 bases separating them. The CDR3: CASSTGITYTF. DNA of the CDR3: TGTGCCAGCAGCACAGGGATCACCTACACCTTC.

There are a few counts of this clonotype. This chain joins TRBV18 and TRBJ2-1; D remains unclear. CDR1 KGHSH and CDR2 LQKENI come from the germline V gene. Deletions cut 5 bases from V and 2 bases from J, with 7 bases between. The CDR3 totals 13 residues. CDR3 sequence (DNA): TGTGCCAGCTCATCATCCACCTACAATGAGCAGTTCTTC. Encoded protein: CASSSSTYNEQFF.

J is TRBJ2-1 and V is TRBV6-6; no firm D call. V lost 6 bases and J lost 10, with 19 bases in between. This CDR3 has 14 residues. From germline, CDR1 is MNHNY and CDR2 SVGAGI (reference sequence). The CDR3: CASRGGPRVGEQFF. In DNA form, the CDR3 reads TGTGCCAGCAGGGGCGGTCCAAGGGTAGGGGAGCAGTTCTTC.

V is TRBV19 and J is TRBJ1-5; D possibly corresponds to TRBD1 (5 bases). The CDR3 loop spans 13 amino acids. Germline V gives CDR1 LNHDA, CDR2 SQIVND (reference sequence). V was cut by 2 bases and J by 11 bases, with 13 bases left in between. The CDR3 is CASSIRLAGAQHF. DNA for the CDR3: TGTGCCAGTAGTATAAGGTTAGCGGGGGCCCAGCATTTT.

CDR3 protein: CSALSDSPYGYTF. The CDR3 coding sequence is TGCAGTGCTTTATCGGACAGCCCCTATGGCTACACCTTC. The rearrangement uses TRBV20-1 and TRBJ1-2; TRBD1 might be the D (6 bases). The V and J ends lost 5 bases and 4 bases respectively, with 14 bases between them. The CDR3 is 13 residues long. Germline-derived CDR1 and CDR2 are DFQATT and SNEGSKA (reference sequence).

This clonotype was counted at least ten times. The DNA for the CDR3 is TGTGCCAGCAGTCTCGGGGGACAGGGGGCAAATACGCAGTATTTT. It translates to CASSLGGQGANTQYF. The rearrangement joins TRBV6-5 to TRBJ2-3; 12 bases line up with TRBD1. V lost 5 bases and J lost 7; bases outside the gene matches: 7. The V gene's germline CDR1 is MNHEY and CDR2 SVGAGI. The CDR3 is made up of 15 amino acids.

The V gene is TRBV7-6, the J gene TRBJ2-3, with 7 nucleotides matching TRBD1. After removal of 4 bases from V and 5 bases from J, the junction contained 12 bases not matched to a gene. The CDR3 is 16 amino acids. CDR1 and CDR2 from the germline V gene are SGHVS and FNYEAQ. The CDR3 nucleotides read TGTGCCAGCAGCTCACGGGACAGCCTCTCGGAAGATACGCAGTATTTT. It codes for CASSSRDSLSEDTQYF. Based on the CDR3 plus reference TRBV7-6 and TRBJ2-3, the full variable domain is GAGVSQSPRYKVTKRGQDVALRCDPISGHVSLYWYRQALGQGPEFLTYFNYEAQQDKSGLPNDRFSAERPEGSISTLTIQRTEQRDSAMYRCASSSRDSLSEDTQYFGPGTRLTVL.

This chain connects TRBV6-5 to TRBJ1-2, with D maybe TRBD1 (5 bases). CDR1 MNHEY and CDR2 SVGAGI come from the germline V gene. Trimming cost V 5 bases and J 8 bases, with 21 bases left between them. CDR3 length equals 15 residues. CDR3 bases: TGTGCCAGCAGTCTAGTTGGGACCCACGCGGTGGGCTACACCTTC. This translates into CASSLVGTHAVGYTF.

CDR3 coding DNA: TGCAGCGGCCATCTCGGACAAAGGGATTCACCCCTCCACTTT. As protein: CSGHLGQRDSPLHF. The chain employs TRBV29-1 and TRBJ1-6, with a tentative D call TRBD1 (5 bases). Germline V gene sequence: CDR1 SQVTM, CDR2 ANQGSEA. There are 14 residues in the CDR3. The V end was cut by 7 bases, the J end by 8 bases, with 18 bases between.

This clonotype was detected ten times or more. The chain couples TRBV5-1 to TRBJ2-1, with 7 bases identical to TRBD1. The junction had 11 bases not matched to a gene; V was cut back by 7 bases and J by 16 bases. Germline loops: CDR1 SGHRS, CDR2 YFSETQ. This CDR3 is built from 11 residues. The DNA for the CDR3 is TGCGCCAGCGGCACGGACAGGCCAGGATTCTTC. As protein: CASGTDRPGFF.

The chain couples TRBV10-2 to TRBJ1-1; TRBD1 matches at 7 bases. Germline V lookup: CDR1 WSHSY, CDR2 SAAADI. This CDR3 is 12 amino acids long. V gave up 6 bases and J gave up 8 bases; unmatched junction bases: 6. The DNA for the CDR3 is TGCGCCAGCAGCGCTGGGACAGCAGAAGCTTTCTTT. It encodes CASSAGTAEAFF.

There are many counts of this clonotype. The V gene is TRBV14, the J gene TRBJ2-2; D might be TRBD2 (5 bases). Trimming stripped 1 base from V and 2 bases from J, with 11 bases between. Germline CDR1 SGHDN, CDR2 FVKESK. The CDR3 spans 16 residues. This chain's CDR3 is CASSQVQAANTGELFF. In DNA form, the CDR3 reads TGTGCCAGCAGCCAAGTACAAGCGGCCAACACCGGGGAGCTGTTTTTT.

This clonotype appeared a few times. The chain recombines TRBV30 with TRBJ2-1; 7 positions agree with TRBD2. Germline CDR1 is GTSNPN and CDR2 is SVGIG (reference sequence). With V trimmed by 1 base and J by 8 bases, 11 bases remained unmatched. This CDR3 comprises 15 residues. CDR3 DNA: TGTGCCTGGAGTGATGGGGGGAGGGATTTGCATGAGCAGTTCTTC. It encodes CAWSDGGRDLHEQFF.

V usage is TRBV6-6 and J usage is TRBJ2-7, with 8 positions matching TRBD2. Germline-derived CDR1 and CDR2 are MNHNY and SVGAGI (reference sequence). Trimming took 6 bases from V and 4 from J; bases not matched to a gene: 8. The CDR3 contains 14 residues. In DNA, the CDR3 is TGTGCCAGCAGCCTTGAGAGCGGGGGATACGAGCAGTACTTC. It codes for CASSLESGGYEQYF.

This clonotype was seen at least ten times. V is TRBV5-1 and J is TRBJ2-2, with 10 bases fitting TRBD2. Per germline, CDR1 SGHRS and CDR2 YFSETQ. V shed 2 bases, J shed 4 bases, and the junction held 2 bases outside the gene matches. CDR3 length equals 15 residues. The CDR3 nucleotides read TGCGCCAGCAGCTTAATAGCGGGGGGCACCGGGGAGCTGTTTTTT. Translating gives CASSLIAGGTGELFF. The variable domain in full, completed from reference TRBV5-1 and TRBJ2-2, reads KAGVTQTPRYLIKTRGQQVTLSCSPISGHRSVSWYQQTPGQGLQFLFEYFSETQRNKGNFPGRFSGRQFSNSRSEMNVSTLELGDSALYLCASSLIAGGTGELFFGEGSRLTVL.

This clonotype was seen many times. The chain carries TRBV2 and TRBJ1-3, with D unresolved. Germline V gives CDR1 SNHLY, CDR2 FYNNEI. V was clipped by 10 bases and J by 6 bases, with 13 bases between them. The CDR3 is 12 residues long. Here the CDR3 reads CANTENKNTIYF. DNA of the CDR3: TGTGCCAACACAGAGAATAAAAACACCATATATTTT. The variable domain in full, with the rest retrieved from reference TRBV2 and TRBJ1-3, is EPEVTQTPSHQVTQMGQEVILRCVPISNHLYFYWYRQILGQKVEFLVSFYNNEISEKSEIFDDQFSVERPDGSNFTLKIRSTKLEDSAMYFCANTENKNTIYFGEGSWLTVV.

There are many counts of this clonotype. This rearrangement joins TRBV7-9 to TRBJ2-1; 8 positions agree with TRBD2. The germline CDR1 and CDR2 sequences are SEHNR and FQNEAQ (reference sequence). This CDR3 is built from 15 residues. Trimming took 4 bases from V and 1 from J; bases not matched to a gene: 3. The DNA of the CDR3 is TGTGCCAGCAGCTACGGGGGGGGTTCCTACAATGAGCAGTTCTTC. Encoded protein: CASSYGGGSYNEQFF.